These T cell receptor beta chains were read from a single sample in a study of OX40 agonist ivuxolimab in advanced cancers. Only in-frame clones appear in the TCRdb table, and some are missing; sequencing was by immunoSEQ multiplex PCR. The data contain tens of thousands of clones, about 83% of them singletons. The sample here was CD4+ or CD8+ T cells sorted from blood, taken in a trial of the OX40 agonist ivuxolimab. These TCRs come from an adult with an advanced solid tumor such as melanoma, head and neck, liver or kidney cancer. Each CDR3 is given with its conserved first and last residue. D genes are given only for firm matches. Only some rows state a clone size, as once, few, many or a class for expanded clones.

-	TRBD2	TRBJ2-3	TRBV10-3	CAGGGGAGIDTQYF	TGTGCCGGGGGCGGGGGGGCCGGAATAGATACGCAGTATTTT
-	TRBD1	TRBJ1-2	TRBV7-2	CASRSGGDLTYGYTF	TGTGCCAGCCGATCAGGGGGCGACCTCACCTATGGCTACACCTTC
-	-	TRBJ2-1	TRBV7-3	CASSLTGQGNEQFF	TGTGCCAGCAGCTTAACGGGTCAGGGCAATGAGCAGTTCTTC
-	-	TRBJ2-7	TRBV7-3	CASSLSNVARGNYEQYF	TGTGCCAGCAGCTTAAGTAACGTGGCTAGAGGAAACTACGAGCAGTACTTC
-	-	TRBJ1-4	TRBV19	CASSATGGEKLFF	TGTGCCAGTAGTGCAACAGGTGGAGAAAAACTGTTTTTT
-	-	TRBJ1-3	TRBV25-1	CASSEWGSSGNTIYF	TGTGCCAGCAGTGAATGGGGCAGCTCTGGAAACACCATATATTTT
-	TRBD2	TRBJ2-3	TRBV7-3	CASSSGRGGRTDTQYF	TGTGCCAGCAGTTCTGGCCGGGGGGGGAGGACAGATACGCAGTATTTT
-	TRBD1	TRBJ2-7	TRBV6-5	CASIRDRALYEQYF	TGTGCCAGCATTAGAGACAGGGCCCTCTACGAGCAGTACTTC
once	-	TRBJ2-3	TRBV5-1	CASSLGSGNTDTQYF	TGCGCCAGCAGCTTGGGGTCTGGCAACACAGATACGCAGTATTTT
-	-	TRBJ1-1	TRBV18	CASSLGDTGGVEAFF	TGTGCCAGCTCACTGGGGGACACGGGTGGAGTAGAAGCTTTCTTT
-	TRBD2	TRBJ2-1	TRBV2	CASSGRPGWFF	TGTGCCAGCAGCGGGAGGCCGGGTTGGTTCTTC
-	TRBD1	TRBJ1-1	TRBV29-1	CSVEDDRAFVKAFF	TGCAGCGTTGAAGATGACAGGGCTTTCGTGAAGGCTTTCTTT
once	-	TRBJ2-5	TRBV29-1	CSVEEGTRETQYF	TGCAGCGTTGAAGAGGGTACGCGGGAGACCCAGTACTTC
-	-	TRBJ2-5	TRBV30	CARSDRRGETQYF	TGTGCCCGCTCCGACAGGCGGGGAGAGACCCAGTACTTC
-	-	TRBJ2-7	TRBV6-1	CASSDTNSYEQYF	TGTGCCAGCAGTGACACGAACTCCTACGAGCAGTACTTC
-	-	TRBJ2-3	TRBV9	CASSVDTDTQYF	TGTGCCAGCAGCGTAGATACAGATACGCAGTATTTT
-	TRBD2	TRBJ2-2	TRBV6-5	CASSTGLLAGELFF	TGTGCCAGCAGTACGGGACTACTGGCCGGGGAGCTGTTTTTT
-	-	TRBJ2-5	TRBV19	CASSSREQETQYF	TGTGCCAGTAGCTCCCGGGAGCAAGAGACCCAGTACTTC
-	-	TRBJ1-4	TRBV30	CAWSVPLGRDFNEKLFF	TGTGCCTGGAGTGTACCCCTTGGACGGGACTTTAATGAAAAACTGTTTTTT
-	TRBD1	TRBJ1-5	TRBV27	CASSPSQGAWQPQHF	TGTGCCAGCAGCCCCAGTCAGGGGGCTTGGCAGCCCCAGCATTTT
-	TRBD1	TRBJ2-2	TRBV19	CASSPSGTGGTGELFF	TGTGCCAGTAGTCCTTCCGGGACAGGGGGTACCGGGGAGCTGTTTTTT
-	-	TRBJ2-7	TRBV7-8	CASSPSSYEQYF	TGTGCCAGCAGCCCGAGCTCCTACGAGCAGTACTTC
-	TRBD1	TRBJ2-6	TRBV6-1	CASGTGLSGANVLTF	TGTGCCAGCGGGACAGGGCTCTCCGGGGCCAACGTCCTGACTTTC
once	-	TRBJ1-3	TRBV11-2	CASTTLSENTIYF	TGTGCCAGCACCACCCTGTCTGAAAACACCATATATTTT
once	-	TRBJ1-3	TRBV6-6	CASRLDMLSGNTIYF	TGTGCCAGCAGACTTGACATGCTCTCTGGAAACACCATATATTTT
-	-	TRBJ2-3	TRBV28	CASSFWGRGTDTQYF	TGTGCCAGCAGTTTTTGGGGCCGGGGCACAGATACGCAGTATTTT
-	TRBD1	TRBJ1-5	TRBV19	CASVDRGNQPQHF	TGTGCCAGTGTTGACAGGGGCAATCAGCCCCAGCATTTT
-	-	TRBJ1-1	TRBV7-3	CASLPKGPRYRSHNTEAFF	TGTGCCAGTCTCCCTAAAGGCCCCAGGTACAGGTCGCACAACACTGAAGCTTTCTTT
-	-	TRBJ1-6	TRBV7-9	CASSSGDSPLHF	TGTGCCAGCAGCTCGGGGGATTCACCCCTCCACTTT
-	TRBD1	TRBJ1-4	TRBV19	CASSTRDSDIATNEKLFF	TGTGCCAGTTCCACCCGGGACAGTGACATCGCGACTAATGAAAAACTGTTTTTT
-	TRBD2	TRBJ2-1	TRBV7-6	CASSFDRLAEQFF	TGTGCCAGCAGCTTCGACCGACTAGCGGAGCAGTTCTTC
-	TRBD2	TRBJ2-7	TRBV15	CATSRVGTSGRAGEQYF	TGTGCCACCAGCAGAGTGGGGACTAGCGGGAGGGCCGGGGAGCAGTACTTC
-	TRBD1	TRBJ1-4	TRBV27	CASSSTGGNEKLFF	TGTGCCAGCAGTTCGACAGGGGGGAATGAAAAACTGTTTTTT
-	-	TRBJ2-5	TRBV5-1	CASSLVTAAETQYF	TGCGCCAGCAGCTTGGTGACGGCGGCGGAGACCCAGTACTTC
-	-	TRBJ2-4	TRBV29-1	CSAGTTLAEGIQYF	TGCAGCGCTGGGACAACGCTAGCGGAAGGCATTCAGTACTTC
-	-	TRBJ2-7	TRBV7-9	CASTDNRGQYF	TGTGCCAGCACAGACAATCGGGGGCAGTACTTC
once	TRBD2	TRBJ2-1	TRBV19	CASSTLAGGPGPSGQFF	TGTGCCAGTAGTACACTAGCGGGAGGGCCAGGACCCTCGGGGCAGTTCTTC
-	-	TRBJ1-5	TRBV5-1	CASTISVGNQPQHF	TGCGCCAGCACCATCTCGGTCGGGAATCAGCCCCAGCATTTT
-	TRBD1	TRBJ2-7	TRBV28	CASSSIDRGGYEQYF	TGTGCCAGCAGTTCCATCGACAGGGGGGGATACGAGCAGTACTTC
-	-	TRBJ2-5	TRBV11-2	CASSLAVSQETQYF	TGTGCCAGCAGCTTAGCGGTCAGTCAAGAGACCCAGTACTTC
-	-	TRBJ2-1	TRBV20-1	CSATGSLGQFF	TGCAGTGCTACAGGGTCCCTAGGGCAGTTCTTC